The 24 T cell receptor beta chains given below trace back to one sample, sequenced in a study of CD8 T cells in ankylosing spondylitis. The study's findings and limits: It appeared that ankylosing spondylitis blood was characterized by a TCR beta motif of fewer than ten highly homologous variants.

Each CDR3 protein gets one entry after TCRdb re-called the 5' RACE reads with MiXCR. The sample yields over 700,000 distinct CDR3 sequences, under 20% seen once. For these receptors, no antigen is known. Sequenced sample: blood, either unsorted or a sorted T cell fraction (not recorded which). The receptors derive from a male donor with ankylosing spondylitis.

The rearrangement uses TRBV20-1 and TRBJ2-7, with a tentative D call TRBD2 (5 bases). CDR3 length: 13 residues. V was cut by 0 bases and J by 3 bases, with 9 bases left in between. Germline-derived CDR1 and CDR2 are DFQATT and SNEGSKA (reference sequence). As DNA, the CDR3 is TGCAGTGCTAGAGATCGGGGAGACTACGAGCAGTACTTC. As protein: CSARDRGDYEQYF.

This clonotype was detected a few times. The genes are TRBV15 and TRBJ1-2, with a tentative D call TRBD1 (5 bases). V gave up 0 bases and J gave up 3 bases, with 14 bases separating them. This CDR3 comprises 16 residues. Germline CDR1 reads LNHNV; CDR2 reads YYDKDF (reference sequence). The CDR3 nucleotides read TGTGCCACCAGCAGAGAGGACGGGGAGGGACACTATGGCTACACCTTC. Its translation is CATSREDGEGHYGYTF.

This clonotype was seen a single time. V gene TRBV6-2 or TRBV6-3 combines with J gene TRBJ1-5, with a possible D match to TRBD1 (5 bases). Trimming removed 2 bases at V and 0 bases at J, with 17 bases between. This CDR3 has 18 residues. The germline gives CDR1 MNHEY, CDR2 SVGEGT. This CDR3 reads CASSYPTGSDYSNQPQHF. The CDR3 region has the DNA TGTGCCAGCAGTTACCCAACAGGTTCGGATTATAGCAATCAGCCCCAGCATTTT.

The chain's CDR3 is CATSPVETSGSTDTQYF. CDR3 nucleotide sequence: TGTGCCACCTCGCCCGTAGAGACTAGCGGGTCCACAGATACGCAGTATTTT. The V and J genes are TRBV7-6 and TRBJ2-3; the match to TRBD2 covers 10 bases. The CDR3 spans 17 residues. J gave up 2 bases and V 10 bases, and 15 bases lay outside the gene matches. Germline CDR1 SGHVS, CDR2 FNYEAQ. Full variable domain (missing parts from reference TRBV7-6 and TRBJ2-3): GAGVSQSPRYKVTKRGQDVALRCDPISGHVSLYWYRQALGQGPEFLTYFNYEAQQDKSGLPNDRFSAERPEGSISTLTIQRTEQRDSAMYRCATSPVETSGSTDTQYFGPGTRLTVL.

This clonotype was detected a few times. The CDR3 region is CSAENNEKLFF. In nucleotides, the CDR3 is TGCAGCGCAGAAAATAATGAAAAACTGTTTTTT. The chain is built from TRBV29-1 and TRBJ1-4; the D is unclear. Per germline, CDR1 SQVTM and CDR2 ANQGSEA. V was pared by 7 bases and J by 4 bases, with 7 bases between. CDR3 length: 11 amino acids.

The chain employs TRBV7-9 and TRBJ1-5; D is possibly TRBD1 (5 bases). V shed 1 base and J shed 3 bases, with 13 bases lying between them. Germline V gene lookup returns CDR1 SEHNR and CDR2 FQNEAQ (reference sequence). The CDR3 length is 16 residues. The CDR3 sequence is CASSLGGSLINQPQHF. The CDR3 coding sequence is TGTGCCAGCAGCTTAGGGGGGAGTCTGATCAATCAGCCCCAGCATTTT.

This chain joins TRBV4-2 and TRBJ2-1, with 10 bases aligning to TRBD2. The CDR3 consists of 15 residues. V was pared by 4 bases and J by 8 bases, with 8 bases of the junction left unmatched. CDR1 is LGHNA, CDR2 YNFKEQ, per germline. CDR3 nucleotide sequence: TGTGCCAGCAGCCCAGAGCGGGGGGGCCGGGATGAGCAGTTCTTC. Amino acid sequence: CASSPERGGRDEQFF.

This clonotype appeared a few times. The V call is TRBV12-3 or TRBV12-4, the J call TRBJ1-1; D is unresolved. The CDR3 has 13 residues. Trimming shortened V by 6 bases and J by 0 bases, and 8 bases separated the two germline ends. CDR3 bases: TGTGCCAGCAGCATAACAATGAACACTGAAGCTTTCTTT. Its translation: CASSITMNTEAFF.

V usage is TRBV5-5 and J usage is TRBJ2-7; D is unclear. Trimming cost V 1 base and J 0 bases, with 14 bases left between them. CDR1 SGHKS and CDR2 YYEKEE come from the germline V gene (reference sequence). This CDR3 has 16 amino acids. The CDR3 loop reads CASSLPTSFTSYEQYF. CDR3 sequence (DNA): TGTGCCAGCAGCTTGCCCACCTCTTTTACCTCCTACGAGCAGTACTTC. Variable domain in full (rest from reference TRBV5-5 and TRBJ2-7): DAGVTQSPTHLIKTRGQQVTLRCSPISGHKSVSWYQQVLGQGPQFIFQYYEKEERGRGNFPDRFSARQFPNYSSELNVNALLLGDSALYLCASSLPTSFTSYEQYFGPGTRLTVT.

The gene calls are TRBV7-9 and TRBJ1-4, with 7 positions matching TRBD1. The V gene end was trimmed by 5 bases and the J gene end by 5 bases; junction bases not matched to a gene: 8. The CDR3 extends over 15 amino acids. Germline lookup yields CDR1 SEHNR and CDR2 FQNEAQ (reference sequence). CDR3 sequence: CASSPRDSPNEKLFF. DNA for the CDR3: TGTGCCAGCAGCCCTCGGGACAGCCCAAATGAAAAACTGTTTTTT.

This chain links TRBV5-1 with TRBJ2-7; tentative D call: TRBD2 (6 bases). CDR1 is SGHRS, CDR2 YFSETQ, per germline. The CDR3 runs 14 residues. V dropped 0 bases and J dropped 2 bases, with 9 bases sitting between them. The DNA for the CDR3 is TGCGCCAGCAGCTTGGAGGGACTCGCCTACGAGCAGTACTTC. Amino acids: CASSLEGLAYEQYF.

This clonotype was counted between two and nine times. The CDR3 loop is CASSPTWGDGELFF. Written as DNA, the CDR3 is TGTGCCAGCAGCCCGACCTGGGGGGACGGGGAGCTGTTTTTT. V is TRBV11-2 and J is TRBJ2-2; the D gene is possibly TRBD2 (6 bases). V was trimmed by 5 bases and J by 7 bases, leaving 14 bases between them. There are 14 residues in the CDR3. CDR1 and CDR2 from the germline V gene are SGHAT and FQNNGV.

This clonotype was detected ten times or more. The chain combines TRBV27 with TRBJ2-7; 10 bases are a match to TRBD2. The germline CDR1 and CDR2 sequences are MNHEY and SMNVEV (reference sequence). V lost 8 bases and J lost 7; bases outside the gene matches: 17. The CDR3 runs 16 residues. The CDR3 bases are TGTGCCAGCTCGGGGGTGGCTAGCGGGAGTCAGAGGGAGCAGTACTTC. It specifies CASSGVASGSQREQYF.

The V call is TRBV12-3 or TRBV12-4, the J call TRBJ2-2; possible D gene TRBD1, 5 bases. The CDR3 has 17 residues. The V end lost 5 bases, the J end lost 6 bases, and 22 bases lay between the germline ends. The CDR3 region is CASSNNPRIRVAGELFF. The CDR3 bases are TGTGCCAGCAGTAACAACCCCCGAATCAGGGTAGCCGGGGAGCTGTTTTTT.

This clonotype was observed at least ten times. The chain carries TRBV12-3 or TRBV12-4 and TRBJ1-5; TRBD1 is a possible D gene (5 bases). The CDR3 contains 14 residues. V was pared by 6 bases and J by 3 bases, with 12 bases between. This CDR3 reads CASRRTGYNQPQHF. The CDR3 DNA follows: TGTGCCAGCAGACGAACAGGCTACAATCAGCCCCAGCATTTT.

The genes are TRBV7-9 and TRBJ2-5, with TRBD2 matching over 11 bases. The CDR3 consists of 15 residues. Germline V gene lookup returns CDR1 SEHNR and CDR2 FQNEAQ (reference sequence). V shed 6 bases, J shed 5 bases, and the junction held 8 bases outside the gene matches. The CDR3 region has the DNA TGTGCCAGCAGAGCTACTAGCGGGAGCTCTGAGACCCAGTACTTC. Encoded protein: CASRATSGSSETQYF.

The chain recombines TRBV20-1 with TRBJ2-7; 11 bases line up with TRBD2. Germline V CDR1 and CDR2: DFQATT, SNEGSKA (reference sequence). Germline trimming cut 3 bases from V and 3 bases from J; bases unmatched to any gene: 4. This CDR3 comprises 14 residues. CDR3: CSARTLAGVYEQYF. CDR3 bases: TGCAGTGCTAGGACACTAGCGGGAGTCTACGAGCAGTACTTC.

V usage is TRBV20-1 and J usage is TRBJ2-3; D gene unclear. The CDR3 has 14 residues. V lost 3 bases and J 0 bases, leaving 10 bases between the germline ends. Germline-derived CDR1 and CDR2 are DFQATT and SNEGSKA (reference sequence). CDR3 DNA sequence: TGCAGTGCTAGGGAACAGTCCAGCACAGATACGCAGTATTTT. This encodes CSAREQSSTDTQYF.

The CDR3 sequence: CASSFGRPRDGYTF. CDR3 in DNA: TGTGCCAGCAGTTTCGGCAGGCCAAGGGATGGCTACACCTTC. The gene calls are TRBV12-3 or TRBV12-4 and TRBJ1-2; the D is unclear. Trimming removed 3 bases at V and 6 bases at J, with 14 bases between. This CDR3 comprises 14 residues.

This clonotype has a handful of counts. CDR3 sequence reads: CASSLASGSPYEQYF. The CDR3 coding sequence is TGCGCCAGCAGCTTGGCCAGCGGGAGCCCTTACGAGCAGTACTTC. V gene TRBV5-1 combines with J gene TRBJ2-7, with TRBD2 identical over 8 bases. The V segment lost 0 bases and the J segment 4 bases; nucleotides outside the gene matches: 6. The germline V gene encodes CDR1 SGHRS and CDR2 YFSETQ. CDR3 length: 15 residues. Using reference TRBV5-1 and TRBJ2-7 for the parts outside the CDR3, the full variable domain is KAGVTQTPRYLIKTRGQQVTLSCSPISGHRSVSWYQQTPGQGLQFLFEYFSETQRNKGNFPGRFSGRQFSNSRSEMNVSTLELGDSALYLCASSLASGSPYEQYFGPGTRLTVT.

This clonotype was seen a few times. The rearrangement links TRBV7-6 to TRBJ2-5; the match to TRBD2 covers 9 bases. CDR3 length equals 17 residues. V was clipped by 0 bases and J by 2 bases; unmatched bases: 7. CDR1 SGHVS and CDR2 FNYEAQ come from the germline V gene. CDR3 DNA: TGTGCCAGCAGCTTAGCGATAGGGACTAGCAAACAAGAGACCCAGTACTTC. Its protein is CASSLAIGTSKQETQYF.

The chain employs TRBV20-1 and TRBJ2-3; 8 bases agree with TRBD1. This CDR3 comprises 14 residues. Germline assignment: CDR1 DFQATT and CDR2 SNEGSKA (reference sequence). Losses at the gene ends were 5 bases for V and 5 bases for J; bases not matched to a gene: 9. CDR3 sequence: CSAFDRGEGDTQYF. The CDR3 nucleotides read TGCAGTGCTTTCGACAGGGGAGAGGGAGATACGCAGTATTTT.

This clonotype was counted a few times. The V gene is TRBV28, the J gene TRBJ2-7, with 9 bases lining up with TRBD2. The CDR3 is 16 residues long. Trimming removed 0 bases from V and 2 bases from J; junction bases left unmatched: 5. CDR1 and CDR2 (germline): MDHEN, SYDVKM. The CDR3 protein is CASSLWASGAPYEQYF. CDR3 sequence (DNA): TGTGCCAGCAGTTTATGGGCTAGCGGGGCCCCCTACGAGCAGTACTTC.

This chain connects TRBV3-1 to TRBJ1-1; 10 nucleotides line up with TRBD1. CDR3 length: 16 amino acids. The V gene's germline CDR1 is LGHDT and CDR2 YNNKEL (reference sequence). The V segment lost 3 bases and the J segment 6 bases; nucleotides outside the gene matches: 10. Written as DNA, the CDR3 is TGTGCCAGCAGCCATGACAGGGGGCGGGCAAGCCCTGAAGCTTTCTTT. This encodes CASSHDRGRASPEAFF.